These T cell receptor beta chains were read from a single sample in a study of blood T cell repertoires in COVID-19. Produced via immunoSEQ multiplex PCR; TCRdb's table is partial and in-frame only. The repertoire holds about 120,000 clones, with around 89% as singletons. Source material: peripheral blood. Receptors originate from a man aged 70-80 years with active or convalescent COVID-19. Each CDR3 is given with its conserved first and last residue. The order of the fields is CDR3 length, J gene, V gene, clone size, D gene, CDR3 protein, CDR3 DNA. The D gene is left open where the match is weak. Not every row has a clone size; where given, it reads once, few, many or a size class.

length: 16
J: TRBJ2-7
V: TRBV7-8
size: once
D: TRBD2
CDR3: CASSFTIAGGSYEQYF
DNA: TGTGCCAGCAGCTTCACCATAGCGGGAGGATCCTACGAGCAGTACTTC

length: 15
J: TRBJ2-5
V: TRBV5-8
size: -
D: -
CDR3: CASSSFGRELETQYF
DNA: TGTGCCAGCAGCTCATTTGGCAGGGAATTAGAGACCCAGTACTTC

length: 13
J: TRBJ1-6
V: TRBV27
size: -
D: -
CDR3: CASSLDYNSPLHF
DNA: TGTGCCAGCAGTCTAGATTATAATTCACCCCTCCACTTT

length: 13
J: TRBJ1-1
V: TRBV30
size: -
D: -
CDR3: CAWSLVVSTEAFF
DNA: TGTGCCTGGAGCCTCGTGGTGAGCACTGAAGCTTTCTTT

length: 15
J: TRBJ1-1
V: TRBV15
size: few
D: -
CDR3: CATSRDSYLNTEAFF
DNA: TGTGCCACCAGCAGAGATTCCTACTTGAACACTGAAGCTTTCTTT

length: 17
J: TRBJ2-1
V: TRBV3-1/TRBV3-2
size: -
D: TRBD2
CDR3: CASSQEGTSGSIGEQFF
DNA: TGTGCCAGCAGCCAAGAAGGGACTAGCGGGAGTATTGGTGAGCAGTTCTTC

length: 14
J: TRBJ2-3
V: TRBV3-1/TRBV3-2
size: -
D: -
CDR3: CASSQDQGKGTQYF
DNA: TGTGCCAGCAGCCAAGATCAGGGAAAGGGTACGCAGTATTTT

length: 13
J: TRBJ1-2
V: TRBV19
size: -
D: -
CDR3: CASSMRGNYGYTF
DNA: TGTGCCAGTAGTATGAGGGGGAACTATGGCTACACCTTC

length: 16
J: TRBJ2-7
V: TRBV6-1
size: few
D: TRBD2
CDR3: CASSEELGLAGYEQYF
DNA: TGTGCCAGCAGTGAAGAGCTGGGACTAGCGGGATACGAGCAGTACTTC

length: 16
J: TRBJ1-2
V: TRBV18
size: -
D: -
CDR3: CASSPPGLAGGQGYTF
DNA: TGTGCCAGCTCACCACCTGGCCTAGCCGGTGGGCAAGGCTACACCTTC

length: 16
J: TRBJ1-1
V: TRBV5-1
size: once
D: -
CDR3: CASSWGGGRMNTEAFF
DNA: TGCGCCAGCAGCTGGGGAGGGGGACGGATGAACACTGAAGCTTTCTTT

length: 13
J: TRBJ2-1
V: TRBV6-2/TRBV6-3
size: -
D: -
CDR3: CASSPILANEQFF
DNA: TGTGCCAGCAGTCCGATTCTAGCCAATGAGCAGTTCTTC

length: 15
J: TRBJ1-1
V: TRBV2
size: -
D: -
CDR3: CASSDRSVGGTEAFF
DNA: TGTGCCAGCAGTGACCGGTCCGTGGGGGGCACTGAAGCTTTCTTT

length: 14
J: TRBJ2-7
V: TRBV29-1
size: -
D: TRBD1
CDR3: CSVRRDSLDYEQYF
DNA: TGCAGCGTACGCCGGGACAGTTTGGATTACGAGCAGTACTTC

length: 15
J: TRBJ2-1
V: TRBV10-1
size: -
D: -
CDR3: CASSETGPPSNEQFF
DNA: TGCGCCAGCAGTGAGACAGGACCCCCCAGCAATGAGCAGTTCTTC

length: 13
J: TRBJ1-5
V: TRBV30
size: -
D: -
CDR3: CAIEQGGNQPQHF
DNA: TGTGCCATAGAACAGGGAGGCAATCAGCCCCAGCATTTT

length: 13
J: TRBJ2-2
V: TRBV12-3/TRBV12-4
size: -
D: TRBD1
CDR3: CASIRDRDGELFF
DNA: TGTGCCAGCATTCGTGACAGGGATGGGGAGCTGTTTTTT

length: 11
J: TRBJ1-1
V: TRBV7-9
size: few
D: TRBD1
CDR3: CASSPRGAAFF
DNA: TGTGCCAGCAGCCCCAGGGGGGCAGCTTTCTTT

length: 14
J: TRBJ1-1
V: TRBV11-2
size: -
D: TRBD1
CDR3: CASSSGTGRTEAFF
DNA: TGTGCCAGCAGCTCGGGGACAGGCCGGACTGAAGCTTTCTTT

length: 16
J: TRBJ2-1
V: TRBV13
size: -
D: TRBD2
CDR3: CASSSAGLAGYNEQFF
DNA: TGTGCCAGCAGCTCCGCCGGACTAGCGGGGTACAATGAGCAGTTCTTC

length: 16
J: TRBJ2-1
V: TRBV7-9
size: -
D: TRBD1
CDR3: CASSPGTGDSYNEQFF
DNA: TGTGCCAGCAGCCCCGGGACAGGGGATTCCTACAATGAGCAGTTCTTC

length: 17
J: TRBJ1-6
V: TRBV27
size: -
D: TRBD1
CDR3: CASSFRGDRGANSPLHF
DNA: TGTGCCAGCAGTTTCCGGGGGGACAGGGGGGCGAATTCACCCCTCCACTTT

length: 14
J: TRBJ1-2
V: TRBV28
size: -
D: TRBD1
CDR3: CASRTDRGSYGYTF
DNA: TGTGCCAGCAGAACCGACAGGGGGAGCTATGGCTACACCTTC

length: 14
J: TRBJ2-7
V: TRBV2
size: -
D: -
CDR3: CASSVRGGAYEQYF
DNA: TGTGCCAGCAGTGTGAGAGGTGGAGCCTACGAGCAGTACTTC

length: 15
J: TRBJ2-1
V: TRBV6-2/TRBV6-3
size: -
D: -
CDR3: CASSRLATAYNEQFF
DNA: TGTGCCAGCAGCCGACTCGCGACCGCCTACAATGAGCAGTTCTTC

length: 16
J: TRBJ1-1
V: TRBV19
size: once
D: -
CDR3: CASRGGRNPKNTEAFF
DNA: TGTGCCAGTAGGGGGGGTCGCAACCCAAAGAACACTGAAGCTTTCTTT

length: 16
J: TRBJ1-5
V: TRBV27
size: -
D: TRBD1
CDR3: CASSATGTVSNQPQHF
DNA: TGTGCCAGCAGTGCAACCGGGACAGTTAGCAATCAGCCCCAGCATTTT

length: 14
J: TRBJ1-2
V: TRBV28
size: -
D: TRBD1
CDR3: CASSSQDRAGGYTF
DNA: TGTGCCAGCAGTTCTCAGGACAGGGCGGGCGGCTACACCTTC

length: 14
J: TRBJ2-7
V: TRBV5-1
size: -
D: TRBD1
CDR3: CASSLGDREHEQYF
DNA: TGCGCCAGCAGCTTGGGGGACAGGGAGCACGAGCAGTACTTC

length: 15
J: TRBJ2-1
V: TRBV7-8
size: -
D: TRBD1
CDR3: CASSLAGTGWNEQFF
DNA: TGTGCCAGCAGCTTAGCCGGGACAGGTTGGAATGAGCAGTTCTTC

length: 15
J: TRBJ1-4
V: TRBV3-1/TRBV3-2
size: -
D: -
CDR3: CASSQPSLGVEKLFF
DNA: TGTGCCAGCAGCCAACCCAGTCTAGGGGTTGAAAAACTGTTTTTT

length: 14
J: TRBJ2-7
V: TRBV28
size: few
D: TRBD2
CDR3: CASSPLAGSYEQYF
DNA: TGTGCCAGCAGTCCACTAGCGGGGTCCTACGAGCAGTACTTC

length: 17
J: TRBJ2-3
V: TRBV19
size: -
D: TRBD2
CDR3: CASSIGTLAGEGDTQYF
DNA: TGTGCCAGTAGTATAGGGACCTTAGCGGGAGAGGGAGATACGCAGTATTTT

length: 14
J: TRBJ2-5
V: TRBV19
size: few
D: -
CDR3: CASSPGGLQETQYF
DNA: TGTGCCAGTAGTCCCGGAGGGCTTCAAGAGACCCAGTACTTC

length: 13
J: TRBJ2-3
V: TRBV5-1
size: -
D: TRBD2
CDR3: CASSRTRFDTQYF
DNA: TGCGCCAGCAGCCGGACTAGATTCGATACGCAGTATTTT

length: 15
J: TRBJ2-1
V: TRBV5-6
size: -
D: TRBD1
CDR3: CASSWGTGPYNEQFF
DNA: TGTGCCAGCAGCTGGGGGACAGGACCCTACAATGAGCAGTTCTTC

length: 19
J: TRBJ2-1
V: TRBV5-4
size: -
D: TRBD2
CDR3: CASSLTSSGGSSSYNEQFF
DNA: TGTGCCAGCAGCTTGACCTCTAGCGGGGGGTCGAGCTCCTACAATGAGCAGTTCTTC

length: 17
J: TRBJ1-2
V: TRBV27
size: -
D: TRBD1
CDR3: CASSLRQGTSLNYGYTF
DNA: TGTGCCAGCAGTCTCAGACAGGGCACTTCTTTAAACTATGGCTACACCTTC

length: 12
J: TRBJ2-7
V: TRBV30
size: -
D: -
CDR3: CAWSVRSYEQYF
DNA: TGTGCCTGGAGTGTACGGTCCTACGAGCAGTACTTC

length: 16
J: TRBJ2-3
V: TRBV2
size: -
D: TRBD2
CDR3: CASRERLAVVTDTQYF
DNA: TGTGCCAGCAGGGAGAGACTAGCGGTAGTCACAGATACGCAGTATTTT

length: 14
J: TRBJ2-6
V: TRBV6-5
size: -
D: -
CDR3: CASSYVSGANVLTF
DNA: TGTGCCAGCAGTTACGTATCTGGGGCCAACGTCCTGACTTTC

length: 13
J: TRBJ1-1
V: TRBV2
size: once
D: -
CDR3: CASSLGGVDEAFF
DNA: TGTGCCAGCAGCCTCGGCGGGGTGGATGAAGCTTTCTTT

length: 15
J: TRBJ2-2
V: TRBV6-5
size: -
D: TRBD2
CDR3: CASKLAVANTGELFF
DNA: TGTGCCAGCAAGCTAGCGGTCGCGAACACCGGGGAGCTGTTTTTT

length: 20
J: TRBJ2-3
V: TRBV19
size: -
D: TRBD2
CDR3: CASSSTGLAGEWARTDTQYF
DNA: TGTGCCAGTAGCTCCACGGGACTAGCGGGAGAGTGGGCCCGCACAGATACGCAGTATTTT

length: 16
J: TRBJ2-5
V: TRBV4-1
size: -
D: TRBD1
CDR3: CASSLDRDLSQETQYF
DNA: TGCGCCAGCAGCCTTGACAGGGACCTATCCCAAGAGACCCAGTACTTC